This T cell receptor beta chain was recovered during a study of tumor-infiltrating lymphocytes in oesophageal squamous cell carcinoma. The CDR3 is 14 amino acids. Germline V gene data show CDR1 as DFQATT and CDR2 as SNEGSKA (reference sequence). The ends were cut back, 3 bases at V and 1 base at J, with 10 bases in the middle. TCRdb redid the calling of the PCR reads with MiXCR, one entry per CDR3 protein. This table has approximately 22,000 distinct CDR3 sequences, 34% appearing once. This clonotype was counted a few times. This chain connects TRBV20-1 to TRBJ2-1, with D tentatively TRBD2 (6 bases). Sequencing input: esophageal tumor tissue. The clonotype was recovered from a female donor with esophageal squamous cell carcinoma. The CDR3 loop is CSARGSGSYNEQFF. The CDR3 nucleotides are TGCAGTGCTAGGGGTAGCGGTTCCTACAATGAGCAGTTCTTC.